Listed below are T cell receptor beta chains from one sample, sequenced in a study of cytomegalovirus exposure and HLA in healthy donors. Measured with immunoSEQ multiplex PCR; TCRdb has only the in-frame clones, and not every one. The sample holds roughly 60,000 clones, 90% to 96% seen once. The sequenced sample was PBMCs. The source is a man aged 18 to 30 in good health and CMV-seronegative. Each CDR3 is given with its conserved first and last residue. The D gene is left open where the match is weak. Not all rows give a size; the values are once, few, many and, for expanded clones, a class.

clone size | J gene | D gene | V gene | CDR3 DNA | CDR3 protein
NA | TRBJ1-1 | TRBD1 | TRBV4-1 | TGCGCCAGCAGCCACGGACAGGGGTGGACTGAAGCTTTCTTT | CASSHGQGWTEAFF
NA | TRBJ2-7 | NA | TRBV27 | TGTGCCAGCAGGGCAGGGTCTAGGGAGCAGTACTTC | CASRAGSREQYF
once | TRBJ2-2 | TRBD2 | TRBV4-3 | TGCGCCAGCAGCCAAGATCGGATAACCCGGGACTACCCAACGGCGAACACCGGGGAGCTGTTTTTT | CASSQDRITRDYPTANTGELFF
NA | TRBJ1-3 | TRBD1 | TRBV29-1 | TGCAGCGCTAGGGACAGTGGAAACACCATATATTTT | CSARDSGNTIYF
once | TRBJ1-5 | NA | TRBV19 | TGTGCCAGTAGGATCGGGTCCGCGGGCAATCAGCCCCAGCATTTT | CASRIGSAGNQPQHF
once | TRBJ2-5 | NA | TRBV28 | TGTGCCAGCTCCGTCGGCGGACAGAGCCAAGAGACCCAGTACTTC | CASSVGGQSQETQYF
NA | TRBJ2-5 | TRBD2 | TRBV5-1 | TGCGCCAGCAGCTTGTGGGCTAGCGGCCAAGAGACCCAGTACTTC | CASSLWASGQETQYF
NA | TRBJ2-7 | NA | TRBV6-5 | TGTGCCAGCAGCTCCAAAGCGGGTTCCTACGAGCAGTACTTC | CASSSKAGSYEQYF
NA | TRBJ1-2 | TRBD1 | TRBV7-9 | TGTGCCAGCAGCTCACAGGGGGCGCGGGGCTACACCTTC | CASSSQGARGYTF
once | TRBJ1-4 | TRBD1 | TRBV5-1 | TGCGCCAGCAGCTGGGGACAGGGTTCGTATGAAAAACTGTTTTTT | CASSWGQGSYEKLFF
NA | TRBJ2-3 | TRBD2 | TRBV7-6 | TGTGCCAGCAGCTTAGGACTAGCGGGAGAGAGCACAGATACGCAGTATTTT | CASSLGLAGESTDTQYF
NA | TRBJ1-5 | TRBD1 | TRBV27 | TGTGCCAGCAGTAAAGAAGGGACAGGGCGGGGTCAGCCCCAGCATTTT | CASSKEGTGRGQPQHF
NA | TRBJ1-5 | TRBD1 | TRBV6-1 | TGTGCCAGCAGCGAGGACAGGGGGAATCAGCCCCAGCATTTT | CASSEDRGNQPQHF
NA | TRBJ1-4 | NA | TRBV29-1 | TGCAGCGTTGAAGATCAGGGTAGGCCAGGGAGGGAAAAACTGTTTTTT | CSVEDQGRPGREKLFF
once | TRBJ2-7 | NA | TRBV5-1 | TGCGCCAGCAGCTTGGTGGCAGGCCCCTACGAGCAGTACTTC | CASSLVAGPYEQYF
NA | TRBJ2-7 | NA | TRBV7-8 | TGTGCCAGCAGCTCAGGGGCCGGAGCCTCCTACGAGCAGTACTTC | CASSSGAGASYEQYF
once | TRBJ1-4 | TRBD1 | TRBV6-1 | TGTGCCAGCAGTGAAGCGGCCGGGACAGCTAATGAAAAACTGTTTTTT | CASSEAAGTANEKLFF
NA | TRBJ2-3 | NA | TRBV7-2 | TGTGCCAGCAGCCCCCCTAGCACAGATACGCAGTATTTT | CASSPPSTDTQYF
NA | TRBJ2-7 | NA | TRBV2 | TGTGCCAGCAGTGACAGGGTTCGCCAAAGCGAGCAGTACTTC | CASSDRVRQSEQYF
NA | TRBJ1-1 | NA | TRBV27 | TGTGCCAGCAGTTTCGCTATACAGGGAAGGTGGACTGAAGCTTTCTTT | CASSFAIQGRWTEAFF